Listed below are T cell receptor beta chains from one sample, sequenced in a study of blood T cell repertoires in COVID-19. Profiled with immunoSEQ multiplex PCR; TCRdb holds only in-frame clones, not every one. The sample lists 450,000 or so clones, around nine tenths occurring once. Sequenced: peripheral blood. All receptors derive from a man aged 18-30 years with COVID-19, enrolled during active disease. CDR3s include the opening cysteine and the closing phenylalanine or tryptophan. The order of the fields is J gene, clone size, V gene, D gene, CDR3 protein, CDR3 DNA. D genes are given only for firm matches. A clone size is listed for some rows: how often the clone was seen (once, few, many), or a class if it is expanded.

TRBJ2-3,.,TRBV11-3,TRBD2,CASGTGGSGLGDTQYF,TGTGCCAGCGGGACGGGGGGAAGTGGCCTTGGAGATACGCAGTATTTT
TRBJ1-5,.,TRBV6-5,.,CASRTGRNQPQHF,TGTGCCAGCAGAACAGGGAGAAATCAGCCCCAGCATTTT
TRBJ2-5,.,TRBV19,.,CASSLKETQYF,TGTGCCAGTAGTCTAAAAGAGACCCAGTACTTC
TRBJ2-7,.,TRBV6-5,TRBD1,CASSPRGTAANEQYF,TGTGCCAGCAGTCCGCGAGGGACAGCCGCCAACGAGCAGTACTTC
TRBJ2-2,.,TRBV6-5,.,CATHFGVGELFF,TGTGCCACCCACTTCGGTGTCGGGGAGCTGTTTTTT
TRBJ2-1,.,TRBV15,TRBD2,CATSRTSGAFGHEQFF,TGTGCCACCAGCAGAACTAGCGGGGCCTTTGGTCACGAGCAGTTCTTC
TRBJ1-1,few,TRBV11-2,.,CASSLDPLSEAFF,TGTGCCAGCAGCTTAGACCCGTTGTCTGAAGCTTTCTTT
TRBJ2-2,.,TRBV24-1,.,CATSKGQTNTGELFF,TGTGCCACCAGTAAAGGACAGACGAACACCGGGGAGCTGTTTTTT
TRBJ2-5,.,TRBV6-5,TRBD2,CASSRGGQHQETQYF,TGTGCCAGCAGTCGGGGAGGGCAGCACCAAGAGACCCAGTACTTC
TRBJ1-2,.,TRBV30,TRBD1,CAWRDLTGTGTYGYTF,TGTGCCTGGAGAGACTTAACCGGGACAGGGACCTATGGCTACACCTTC
TRBJ2-1,.,TRBV18,TRBD1,CASSPQGQGPYNEQFF,TGTGCCAGCTCACCCCAGGGACAGGGGCCCTACAATGAGCAGTTCTTC
TRBJ1-1,.,TRBV6-6,TRBD1,CASSYTTGTVNTEAFF,TGTGCCAGCAGTTACACAACCGGGACAGTTAACACTGAAGCTTTCTTT
TRBJ1-4,.,TRBV19,TRBD1,CASRQGAIEKLFF,TGTGCCAGTAGACAGGGGGCTATTGAAAAACTGTTTTTT
TRBJ2-7,.,TRBV11-1,TRBD2,CASSPDRGRGEQYF,TGTGCCAGCAGCCCGGACCGCGGGAGGGGCGAGCAGTACTTC
TRBJ2-2,.,TRBV3-1/TRBV3-2,TRBD2,CASSPREGRVFF,TGTGCCAGCAGCCCTCGGGAGGGGCGGGTGTTTTTT
TRBJ1-2,.,TRBV2,.,CASREGYGYTF,TGTGCCAGCAGAGAGGGATATGGCTACACCTTC
TRBJ2-3,.,TRBV19,TRBD2,CASSMGTGGPEDTQYF,TGTGCCAGTAGTATGGGGACGGGAGGGCCGGAAGATACGCAGTATTTT
TRBJ2-7,.,TRBV10-3,.,CAISEELTYEQYF,TGTGCCATCAGTGAGGAGCTAACCTACGAGCAGTACTTC
TRBJ1-5,.,TRBV7-9,TRBD1,CASSPRGDRNQPQHF,TGTGCCAGCAGCCCAAGGGGGGACAGAAATCAGCCCCAGCATTTT
TRBJ2-7,.,TRBV7-8,.,CASSSLARVYEQYF,TGTGCCAGCAGCTCCCTTGCCAGGGTATACGAGCAGTACTTC
TRBJ1-1,once,TRBV30,.,CAWSVLTNTEAFF,TGTGCCTGGAGTGTACTTACTAACACTGAAGCTTTCTTT